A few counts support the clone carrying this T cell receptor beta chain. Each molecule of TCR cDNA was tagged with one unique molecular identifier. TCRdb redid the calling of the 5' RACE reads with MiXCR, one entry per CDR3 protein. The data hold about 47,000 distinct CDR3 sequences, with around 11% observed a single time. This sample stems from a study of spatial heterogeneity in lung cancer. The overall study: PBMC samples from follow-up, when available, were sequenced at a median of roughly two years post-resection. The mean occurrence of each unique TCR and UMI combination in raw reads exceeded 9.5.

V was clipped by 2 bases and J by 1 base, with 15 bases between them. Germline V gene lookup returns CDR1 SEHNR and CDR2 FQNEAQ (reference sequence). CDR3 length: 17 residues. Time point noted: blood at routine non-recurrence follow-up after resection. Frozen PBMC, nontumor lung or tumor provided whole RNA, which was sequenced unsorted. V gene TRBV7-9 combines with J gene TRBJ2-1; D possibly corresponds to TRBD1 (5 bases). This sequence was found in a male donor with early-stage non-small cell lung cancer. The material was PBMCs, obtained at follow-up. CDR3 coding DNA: TGTGCCAGCAGCTTACCCATAGGGGCAGCTTCCTACAATGAGCAGTTCTTC. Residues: CASSLPIGAASYNEQFF. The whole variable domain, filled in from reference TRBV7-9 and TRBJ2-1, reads DTGVSQNPRHKITKRGQNVTFRCDPISEHNRLYWYRQTLGQGPEFLTYFQNEAQLEKSRLLSDRFSAERPKGSFSTLEIQRTEQGDSAMYLCASSLPIGAASYNEQFFGPGTRLTVL.